This passage covers 29 T cell receptor beta chains from one sample sequenced in a study of blood T cell repertoires in COVID-19. Clones were read by immunoSEQ multiplex PCR, and TCRdb kept only the in-frame ones, dropping some. The sample carries over 200,000 clones, approximately 88% recorded once. The sequenced sample was peripheral blood. These receptors all stem from a woman aged 30 to 39 with acute or convalescent COVID-19.

The chain is built from TRBV7-8 and TRBJ2-5; 14 bases are shared with TRBD2. This CDR3 spans 16 amino acids. Germline V gene sequence: CDR1 SGHVS, CDR2 FQNEAQ. Trimming took 5 bases from V and 5 from J; bases not matched to a gene: 7. The CDR3 loop reads CASSPRLAGGVETQYF. As DNA, the CDR3 is TGTGCCAGCAGCCCCCGACTAGCGGGAGGGGTGGAGACCCAGTACTTC.

The chain carries TRBV6-5 and TRBJ1-5; no clear D gene. V shed 0 bases and J shed 5 bases, with 11 bases lying between them. The germline V gene has CDR1 MNHEY and CDR2 SVGAGI. The CDR3 is 15 amino acids. As DNA, the CDR3 is TGTGCCAGCAGTTACTCGAATCAGAGGGATCAGCCCCAGCATTTT. Encoded protein: CASSYSNQRDQPQHF.

The chain has TRBV30 and TRBJ2-5, with 14 bases that match TRBD2. Trimming took 4 bases from V and 7 from J; bases not matched to a gene: 11. In germline, CDR1 is GTSNPN, CDR2 SVGIG (reference sequence). The length of the CDR3 is 16 residues. The CDR3 bases are TGTGCCTGGACCCTGAGAGGACTAGCGGGAGGAGGGACCCAGTACTTC. It is translated as CAWTLRGLAGGGTQYF.

About this clone: A read error may produce the germline difference seen at one junction end. The chain links TRBV7-2 to TRBJ2-5; 12 bases are shared with TRBD2. There are 18 residues in the CDR3. Germline assignment: CDR1 SGHTA and CDR2 FQGNSA. The CDR3 loop reads CASSLALAGGGYQETQYF. CDR3 sequence (DNA): TGTGCCAGCAGCCTAGCTCTAGCGGGAGGGGGCTACCAAGAGACCCAGTACTTC.

This clone was seen only a few times. The rearrangement uses TRBV25-1 and TRBJ1-1; D possibly corresponds to TRBD1 (5 bases). The CDR3 is made up of 15 amino acids. The V end was cut by 3 bases, the J end by 3 bases, with 14 bases between. Germline assignment: CDR1 MGHDK and CDR2 SYGVNS. The CDR3 reads CASSDGPKGHTEAFF. The CDR3 DNA is TGTGCCAGCAGTGATGGGCCCAAGGGGCACACTGAAGCTTTCTTT.

About this clone: One end of the junction is discordant with germline, which a read error may explain. This chain connects TRBV3-1 (or the pseudogene TRBV3-2) to TRBJ2-3, with D maybe TRBD2 (6 bases). Germline values: CDR1 LGHDT, CDR2 YNNKEL (reference sequence). CDR3 length: 17 amino acids. CDR3 DNA: TGTGCCAGCAGCAAAGACATTAGCGGCCCGAGCACAGATACGCAGTATTTT. Translating it yields CASSKDISGPSTDTQYF.

V gene TRBV2 combines with J gene TRBJ2-1, with a tentative D call TRBD1 (5 bases). The V gene's germline CDR1 is SNHLY and CDR2 FYNNEI. CDR3 length: 13 residues. Trimming stripped 4 bases from V and 3 bases from J, with 7 bases between. CDR3 in amino acids: CASSGQGYNEQFF. The CDR3 nucleotides are TGTGCCAGCAGTGGCCAGGGCTACAATGAGCAGTTCTTC.

The chain links TRBV29-1 to TRBJ1-4; D might be TRBD1 (5 bases). Germline lookup yields CDR1 SQVTM and CDR2 ANQGSEA. Trimming cost V 2 bases and J 10 bases, with 17 bases left between them. This CDR3 comprises 14 residues. This CDR3 reads CSVESGDPLGKLFF. The CDR3 nucleotides are TGCAGCGTTGAAAGCGGGGACCCACTTGGAAAACTGTTTTTT.

The chain carries TRBV2 and TRBJ1-5, with TRBD1 matching over 7 bases. Germline V gene sequence: CDR1 SNHLY, CDR2 FYNNEI. The CDR3 contains 13 residues. Unmatched junction bases numbered 4, after V lost 8 bases and J lost 3 bases. The CDR3 coding sequence is TGTGCCAGCGGCGGGACAGCCAATCAGCCCCAGCATTTT. Protein: CASGGTANQPQHF.

This clone has just a few counts. J is TRBJ1-6 and V is TRBV13; D is unresolved. Germline lookup yields CDR1 PRHDT and CDR2 FYEKMQ (reference sequence). This CDR3 spans 14 amino acids. V shed 2 bases and J shed 7 bases, with 9 bases lying between them. The CDR3 region has the DNA TGTGCCAGCAGCTTATGGCAGATGAATTCACCCCTCCACTTT. Its translation: CASSLWQMNSPLHF.

The V call is TRBV15, the J call TRBJ2-1; 10 bases match TRBD1. Germline assignment: CDR1 LNHNV and CDR2 YYDKDF (reference sequence). V shed 2 bases, J shed 6 bases, and the junction held 7 bases outside the gene matches. The CDR3 length is 16 residues. CDR3 in amino acids: CATSRHRQGAFNEQFF. The CDR3 DNA is TGTGCCACCAGCAGACACCGACAGGGGGCTTTCAATGAGCAGTTCTTC. The full variable domain, in which reference TRBV15 and TRBJ2-1 provide the parts outside the CDR3, is DAMVIQNPRYQVTQFGKPVTLSCSQTLNHNVMYWYQQKSSQAPKLLFHYYDKDFNNEADTPDNFQSRRPNTSFCFLDIRSPGLGDTAMYLCATSRHRQGAFNEQFFGPGTRLTVL.

This clone has a single count. This sequence joins TRBV25-1 and TRBJ2-3, with 8 bases matching TRBD1. The CDR3 has 14 amino acids. Germline CDR1 reads MGHDK; CDR2 reads SYGVNS. V lost 5 bases, J lost 6 bases, and 7 bases stayed unmatched. This CDR3 is CASSPGGAQDTQYF. The CDR3 bases are TGTGCCAGCAGTCCAGGGGGCGCACAGGATACGCAGTATTTT.

V and J are TRBV6-4 and TRBJ2-2; tentative D call: TRBD2 (5 bases). CDR1 and CDR2 (germline): MRHNA, SNTAGT. The germline V and J ends were trimmed by 5 bases and 4 bases, with 8 bases remaining between them. The CDR3 is 13 residues long. The CDR3: CASSYSVTGELFF. For the CDR3, the DNA is TGTGCCAGCAGTTATAGCGTCACCGGGGAGCTGTTTTTT.

This sequence joins TRBV5-1 and TRBJ2-1, with 8 bases identical to TRBD2. V lost 4 bases and J lost 6; bases outside the gene matches: 12. The CDR3 sequence is 16 residues long. Germline CDR1 SGHRS, CDR2 YFSETQ. The CDR3 nucleotides are TGCGCCAGCAGCCCCAGGTTGGGACTAGATTTCAATGAGCAGTTCTTC. This sequence encodes CASSPRLGLDFNEQFF.

A word on this clone: Other DNA sequences of this sample code for an identical CDR3. J is TRBJ1-2 and V is TRBV25-1; D is undetermined. The ends were cut back, 2 bases at V and 4 bases at J, with 11 bases in the middle. The CDR3 has 14 residues. In germline, CDR1 is MGHDK, CDR2 SYGVNS. CDR3 nucleotide sequence: TGTGCCAGCAGTGAACCGGGGAATTTCTATGGCTACACCTTC. Its protein product is CASSEPGNFYGYTF.

The gene calls are TRBV7-2 and TRBJ2-1; 10 bases agree with TRBD1. This CDR3 region has 15 residues. The V segment lost 3 bases and the J segment 8 bases; nucleotides outside the gene matches: 7. The germline V gene encodes CDR1 SGHTA and CDR2 FQGNSA. Here the CDR3 reads CASSFRDRGLDEQFF. CDR3 bases: TGTGCCAGCAGCTTCCGGGACAGGGGCCTCGATGAGCAGTTCTTC.

This clone was seen a single time. The DNA of the CDR3 is TGTGCCAGCAGTTTATTCTTTCCGGCACAGGGGAGCCCCGAGCAGTACTTC. Its translation is CASSLFFPAQGSPEQYF. The chain recombines TRBV27 with TRBJ2-7, with 7 bases that match TRBD1. CDR1 is MNHEY, CDR2 SMNVEV, per germline (reference sequence). Unmatched junction bases numbered 15, after V lost 1 base and J lost 6 bases. The CDR3 is 17 residues long.

This clone was picked up a small number of times. This chain uses TRBV9 with TRBJ2-3, with 8 bases identical to TRBD2. Germline values: CDR1 SGDLS, CDR2 YYNGEE. The CDR3 is 16 amino acids. The J segment lost 5 bases and the V segment lost 4 bases, leaving 12 bases of the junction unmatched. The CDR3 nucleotides are TGTGCCAGCAGCTTTACGAAGGCGGGAGGTAAAGATACGCAGTATTTT. This gives the protein CASSFTKAGGKDTQYF.

The chain has TRBV3-1 (or the pseudogene TRBV3-2) and TRBJ2-7; 12 nucleotides match TRBD2. The V gene's germline CDR1 is LGHDT and CDR2 YNNKEL (reference sequence). The length of the CDR3 is 16 residues. Trimming took 0 bases from V and 3 from J; bases not matched to a gene: 3. In DNA, the CDR3 is TGTGCCAGCAGCCAAGAGGGACTAGCGGGCTACTACGAGCAGTACTTC. This sequence encodes CASSQEGLAGYYEQYF.

V usage is TRBV5-1 and J usage is TRBJ1-1; TRBD1 matches at 10 bases. After removal of 0 bases from V and 4 bases from J, the junction contained 3 bases not matched to a gene. The CDR3 consists of 15 residues. CDR1 SGHRS and CDR2 YFSETQ come from the germline V gene. The CDR3 nucleotides are TGCGCCAGCAGCTTGGGGGGACAGGGGATCACTGAAGCTTTCTTT. Protein: CASSLGGQGITEAFF.

This sequence joins TRBV6-5 and TRBJ1-3; TRBD1 is a possible D gene (6 bases). Germline CDR1 and CDR2: MNHEY and SVGAGI. Trimming cost V 6 bases and J 2 bases, with 11 bases left between them. The CDR3 contains 14 residues. CDR3 protein: CASSQTGTGNTIYF. The CDR3 DNA reads as TGTGCCAGCAGCCAAACAGGGACTGGAAACACCATATATTTT.

The V and J genes are TRBV11-3 and TRBJ2-1; 8 bases match TRBD1. The junction had 6 bases not matched to a gene; V was cut back by 3 bases and J by 8 bases. Germline V gene lookup returns CDR1 SGHNT and CDR2 YENEEA. The CDR3 runs 14 residues. This chain's CDR3 is CASSFYGTGYEQFF. The CDR3 nucleotides are TGTGCCAGCAGCTTTTACGGGACAGGTTATGAGCAGTTCTTC.

V usage is TRBV5-4 and J usage is TRBJ1-2, with 8 bases lining up with TRBD1. The germline V gene encodes CDR1 SGHNT and CDR2 YYREEE (reference sequence). Trimming took 0 bases from V and 2 from J; bases not matched to a gene: 3. This CDR3 region has 15 residues. Here the CDR3 DNA reads TGTGCCAGCAGCTTGGAAGGACAGGGCAACTATGGCTACACCTTC. It specifies CASSLEGQGNYGYTF.

This chain links TRBV29-1 with TRBJ2-2; 9 bases align to TRBD1. Germline lookup yields CDR1 SQVTM and CDR2 ANQGSEA. Trimming cost V 5 bases and J 6 bases; bases outside gene matches: 10. This CDR3 is 15 amino acids long. The DNA for the CDR3 is TGCAGCGTTAGTCCGGGACAGGGTCTTTCCGGGGAGCTGTTTTTT. It translates to CSVSPGQGLSGELFF.

The chain recombines TRBV12-3 or TRBV12-4 with TRBJ2-2; D is undetermined. This CDR3 comprises 11 residues. V shed 5 bases and J shed 13 bases, with 11 bases lying between them. The CDR3 nucleotides read TGTGCCAGCAGTGGAGTTTCCGGGCTGTTTTTT. Translated: CASSGVSGLFF.

This sequence joins TRBV30 and TRBJ2-7; D unclear. Germline-derived CDR1 and CDR2 are GTSNPN and SVGIG (reference sequence). V lost 2 bases and J lost 7, with 15 bases in between. This CDR3 has 13 residues. As DNA, the CDR3 is TGTGCCTGGAGTTTGCAGGATAGGATAGAGCAGTACTTC. This codes for CAWSLQDRIEQYF. Variable domain in full (rest from reference TRBV30 and TRBJ2-7): SQTIHQWPATLVQPVGSPLSLECTVEGTSNPNLYWYRQAAGRGLQLLFYSVGIGQISSEVPQNLSASRPQDRQFILSSKKLLLSDSGFYLCAWSLQDRIEQYFGPGTRLTVT.

The chain uses TRBV13 and TRBJ2-4; 8 nucleotides match TRBD2. This CDR3 is 15 amino acids long. Germline V gives CDR1 PRHDT, CDR2 FYEKMQ (reference sequence). The J segment lost 7 bases and the V segment lost 0 bases, leaving 5 bases of the junction unmatched. The CDR3 loop reads CASSLGFSGENIQYF. The CDR3 nucleotides read TGTGCCAGCAGCTTAGGGTTTAGCGGGGAGAACATTCAGTACTTC. Based on the CDR3 plus reference TRBV13 and TRBJ2-4, the full variable domain is AAGVIQSPRHLIKEKRETATLKCYPIPRHDTVYWYQQGPGQDPQFLISFYEKMQSDKGSIPDRFSAQQFSDYHSELNMSSLELGDSALYFCASSLGFSGENIQYFGAGTRLSVL.

The chain is built from TRBV7-2 and TRBJ1-1; 9 nucleotides align to TRBD1. The CDR3 is 16 residues long. V shed 1 base and J 4 bases; nucleotides not matched to a gene: 7. Looked up from germline, CDR1 is SGHTA and CDR2 is FQGNSA. CDR3 coding DNA: TGTGCCAGCAGCTTAGTGGGACAGGGTTTGGGCACTGAAGCTTTCTTT. Protein sequence: CASSLVGQGLGTEAFF.

This chain uses TRBV6-6 with TRBJ2-7; D not certain. V lost 7 bases to trimming and J lost 9 bases, with 19 bases between them. Germline assignment: CDR1 MNHNY and CDR2 SVGAGI (reference sequence). This CDR3 has 13 residues. As DNA, the CDR3 is TGTGCCAGCACTATCATACAGAGTACAGCGCAGTACTTC. This translates into CASTIIQSTAQYF.